This T cell receptor beta chain appears in the sequencing data of a study of T cell changes during pregnancy in multiple sclerosis (dated by TCRdb to the late 2010s). For the study in its entirety: The study looked at changes in the T cell repertoire across pregnancy in women with multiple sclerosis.

Libraries were prepared through the immunoSEQ multiplex PCR assay. TCRdb re-hosts the immuneACCESS table, in-frame sequences only. Its copies lack some clones; in the studies checked, an unresolved V gene accounts for under half of them, and the cause for the rest is not known. The sample contains more than 55,000 clones, 75% to 95% of them found a single time. Around 3.3% of the sample is taken by the ten largest. Cut back by 1 base and 0 bases, the V and J ends lie 14 bases apart. From its cysteine to its phenylalanine, the CDR3 spans 17 amino acids. Here the CDR3 DNA is all that survives: 51 bases in frame from base 1. CDR1 and CDR2, looked up from the germline V gene (reference sequence), are MNHEY and SMNVEV. Of note for this clone: This clone's antigen is unknown. No base quality information exists; no much larger clone differs at one position.

This clonotype was sampled from a female donor in good health, enrolled as a control in a pregnancy study. The chain uses TRBV27 and TRBJ2-3, with TRBD1 tentatively as D gene (5 bases match). The sequencing used peripheral blood, collected after pregnancy. The CDR3 region reads CASSLLVGAFSTDTQYF. The DNA sequence reads TGTGCCAGCAGTTTATTAGTAGGGGCCTTTAGCACAGATACGCAGTATTTT.